This T cell receptor (beta chain) was retrieved from a study of cytotoxic CD8 clonotypes in ibrutinib-treated CLL. Findings of the study overall: The study found baseline clonality above age-matched healthy donors, tracking circulating CD8+ T-cell counts.

Researchers set a sequencing depth target of 1 in 200,000 to 1 in 1 million T cells. The table came from immunoSEQ multiplex PCR; TCRdb's copy has only in-frame clones and leaves some out. Among under 150,000 clones listed, 80% to 95% were seen once. The sample holds a few counts of this clone. The antigen remains unidentified. TCR beta libraries used around 2 micrograms of genomic DNA from cryopreserved PBMCs. The length of the CDR3 is 13 residues. Germline CDR1 SGHAT, CDR2 FQNNGV. Trimming pared 3 bases from V and 0 bases from J, leaving 5 bases between. The TCR comes from a human donor with chronic lymphocytic leukemia. The rearrangement links TRBV11-2 to TRBJ1-1; D is unclear. The sequencing here drew on PBMCs, taken after 12 months of ibrutinib treatment. CDR3 nucleotide sequence: TGTGCCAGCAGCTTTTTACTGAACACTGAAGCTTTCTTT. Protein product: CASSFLLNTEAFF.